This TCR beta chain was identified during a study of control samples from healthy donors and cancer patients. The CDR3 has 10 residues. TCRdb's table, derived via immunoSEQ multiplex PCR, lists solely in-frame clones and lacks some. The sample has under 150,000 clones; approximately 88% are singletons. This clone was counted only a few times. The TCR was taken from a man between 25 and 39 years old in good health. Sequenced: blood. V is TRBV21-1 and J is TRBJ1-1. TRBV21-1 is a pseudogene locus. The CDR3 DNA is TGTGCCCCCCGGCCCCCCCGGGCTTTCTTT. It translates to CAPRPPRAFF.